A selection of T cell receptor beta chains follows, all from one sample in a study of T cell changes during pregnancy in multiple sclerosis. The data were produced by immunoSEQ multiplex PCR, yet TCRdb's version contains in-frame clones alone and is incomplete. The profile shows some 110,000 clones, around 93% of them singletons. Sequencing used peripheral blood, obtained after pregnancy. The receptors shown here come from a female donor with multiple sclerosis, enrolled in a pregnancy study. The CDR3 runs from the conserved cysteine through the conserved F or W. Fields, in order: V gene, J gene, D gene, clone size, CDR3 protein, CDR3 DNA. A D gene is named only where the DNA matches it firmly. Not all rows give a size; the values are once, few, many and, for expanded clones, a class.

TRBV2,TRBJ2-7,.,.,CASSEAVPTYEQYF,TGTGCCAGCAGCGAGGCGGTGCCAACTTACGAGCAGTACTTC
TRBV5-4,TRBJ1-2,.,.,CASSLEQEIYGYTF,TGTGCCAGCAGCTTGGAACAGGAGATCTATGGCTACACCTTC
TRBV28,TRBJ2-3,.,.,CASSLSDTQYF,TGTGCCAGCAGTTTGTCTGATACGCAGTATTTT
TRBV25-1,TRBJ2-1,.,once,CASSESRTAYNEQFF,TGTGCCAGCAGTGAGTCCAGGACAGCCTACAATGAGCAGTTCTTC
TRBV5-1,TRBJ1-5,.,.,CASRPGWGSNQPQHF,TGCGCCAGCAGACCAGGGTGGGGAAGCAATCAGCCCCAGCATTTT
TRBV28,TRBJ1-1,.,once,CASSFPWRGRDTEAFF,TGTGCCAGCAGTTTCCCATGGAGGGGAAGGGACACTGAAGCTTTCTTT
TRBV19,TRBJ2-7,TRBD2,.,CAILWEAGLSYEQYF,TGTGCCATTCTGTGGGAAGCGGGACTTTCCTACGAGCAGTACTTC
TRBV15,TRBJ1-2,.,.,CATSRAVIGRGGYTF,TGTGCCACCAGCAGAGCAGTGATAGGGAGGGGTGGCTACACCTTC
TRBV18,TRBJ2-4,.,.,CASSPRSGVNIQYF,TGTGCCAGCTCACCACGTTCAGGCGTTAACATTCAGTACTTC
TRBV19,TRBJ2-5,.,.,CASSIGQRAPEETQYF,TGTGCCAGTAGTATAGGGCAGCGGGCACCTGAAGAGACCCAGTACTTC
TRBV28,TRBJ2-3,.,.,CASSLHRATDTQYF,TGTGCCAGCAGTTTACACAGGGCCACAGATACGCAGTATTTT
TRBV7-2,TRBJ2-1,TRBD2,once,CASSPQLGLAGGNEQFF,TGTGCCAGCAGCCCCCAGCTCGGACTAGCGGGAGGTAATGAGCAGTTCTTC
TRBV19,TRBJ2-2,TRBD1,.,CASSRKFQGANTGELFF,TGTGCCAGTAGTCGGAAATTCCAGGGGGCGAACACCGGGGAGCTGTTTTTT
TRBV5-6,TRBJ1-2,TRBD1,.,CASSLGGQGSGGYTF,TGTGCCAGCAGCTTGGGGGGACAGGGAAGCGGCGGCTACACCTTC
TRBV4-1,TRBJ1-1,.,.,CASSPLGGDLNTEAFF,TGCGCCAGCAGCCCCCTGGGCGGGGACCTTAACACTGAAGCTTTCTTT
TRBV30,TRBJ1-5,.,.,CAWSLENQPQHF,TGTGCCTGGAGTCTAGAAAATCAGCCCCAGCATTTT
TRBV30,TRBJ2-3,TRBD2,.,CAWSPRTSGSSADTQYF,TGTGCCTGGAGTCCCCGGACTAGCGGGAGTTCCGCAGATACGCAGTATTTT
TRBV6-1,TRBJ1-1,.,.,CASRKGTPLGLEAFF,TGTGCCAGCAGAAAGGGAACCCCCCTGGGACTTGAAGCTTTCTTT
TRBV18,TRBJ2-1,TRBD2,.,CASSPGLAGEYEQFF,TGTGCCAGCTCACCGGGACTAGCGGGAGAATATGAGCAGTTCTTC
TRBV28,TRBJ2-2,TRBD2,.,CASSTPSGSDTGELFF,TGTGCCAGCAGCACCCCTAGCGGGAGTGACACCGGGGAGCTGTTTTTT
TRBV25-1,TRBJ1-1,.,.,CASSDEGLNTEAFF,TGTGCCAGCAGTGACGAGGGATTGAACACTGAAGCTTTCTTT
TRBV14,TRBJ2-7,.,.,CASSQAYEQYF,TGTGCCAGCAGCCAAGCATACGAGCAGTACTTC